The clone carrying this T cell receptor (beta chain) was seen repeatedly, ten times or more. What it binds is not known. Preparation of the TCRbeta library was carried out with unique molecular identifiers. MiXCR, run by TCRdb on the PCR reads, gives a single entry per CDR3 protein. The sample lists about 500,000 distinct CDR3 sequences; about an eighth were seen once. V was pared by 6 bases and J by 1 base, with 2 bases of the junction left unmatched. The length of the CDR3 is 13 residues. Germline CDR1 and CDR2: MNHEY and SVGEGT. The entry originates in a study of T-cell reconstitution after alpha-beta-depleted transplantation in children. Study-level points and caveats: T-cell counts and diversity at one year following transplant were attributed mainly to newly produced T cells. Roughly two months post-transplant, alpha-beta T cells reportedly originated from several hundred graft clones that had expanded.

Sequencing was performed on PBMCs, mostly from graft donor cells, taken 180 days after TCRalphabeta/CD19-depleted stem cell transplant. This receptor was obtained from a female patient aged 2-10 years who had a stem cell transplant for aplastic anemia, so the T cells may come from the graft donor. The chain uses TRBV6-2 or TRBV6-3 and TRBJ2-7; 8 bases are a match to TRBD1. The CDR3 coding sequence is TGTGCCAGCAGCCGGACAGGGTCCTACGAGCAGTACGTC. Amino acid sequence: CASSRTGSYEQYV.